The clone carrying this TCR beta chain was detected only a few times. The antigen is unknown. The data were obtained in a study of response to subunit inactivated influenza vaccine. TCRdb fed the RT-PCR reads into MiXCR, producing one record per CDR3 protein. Seen here are around 760,000 distinct CDR3 sequences, roughly 13% observed once, and the top ten hold around 7.3%. Study-wide findings and caveats: Authors suggested each seasonal influenza vaccination recruits few new T cells.

This CDR3 region has 14 residues. V lost 2 bases, J lost 5 bases, and 6 bases stayed unmatched. The germline CDR1 and CDR2 sequences are KGHSH and LQKENI. The chain has TRBV18 and TRBJ2-7; 7 bases map to TRBD1. This clonotype was obtained from a man in his forties or fifties who received an inactivated influenza vaccine. Sequences were derived from PBMCs from blood, sampled less than 15 days before vaccination. The CDR3 DNA reads as TGTGCCAGCTCACCAGGGAACAGGGGCCACGAGCAGTACTTC. This translates into CASSPGNRGHEQYF.